Presented here are 7 T cell receptor beta chains from one specimen sequenced in a study of T-cell memory formation after mild COVID-19. Via MiXCR, TCRdb re-called the 5' RACE reads, giving one row per CDR3 protein. This sample has about 170,000 distinct CDR3 sequences; over 10% occur once, and the top ten carry roughly 3.4%. The source material was PBMCs or a T cell subset sorted from them (not recorded which). These receptors came from a man aged 18 to 30 who had mild COVID-19 (a few samples of this study predate the infection). Cell type and time point are not known.

This clonotype appeared a few times. The chain recombines TRBV24-1 with TRBJ2-1; no firm D call. V was shortened by 1 base and J by 10 bases, with 7 bases between the two germline ends. CDR1 KGHDR and CDR2 SFDVKD come from the germline V gene. This CDR3 contains 12 residues. The CDR3 DNA reads as TGTGCCACCAGTGATTTAAAAGGGGAGCAGTTCTTC. Translation gives CATSDLKGEQFF.

The CDR3: CSARPEGETQYF. The CDR3 DNA is TGCAGTGCTCGCCCTGAGGGGGAGACCCAGTACTTC. The chain combines TRBV20-1 with TRBJ2-5; D might be TRBD1 or TRBD2, each matching 5 bases. This CDR3 has 12 amino acids. The germline CDR1 and CDR2 sequences are DFQATT and SNEGSKA (reference sequence). Trimming pared 5 bases from V and 5 bases from J, leaving 12 bases between.

The J gene is TRBJ2-7, the V gene TRBV7-3; D uncertain. The V and J ends lost 4 bases and 4 bases respectively, with 11 bases between them. Germline CDR1 reads SGHTA; CDR2 reads FQGTGA. The CDR3 runs 13 residues. CDR3 bases: TGTGCCAGCAGCTCCGCAGACGGTTACGAGCAGTACTTC. Translating gives CASSSADGYEQYF.

V and J are TRBV6-6 and TRBJ1-1; no reliable D call. Trimming cost V 2 bases and J 7 bases, with 5 bases left between them. This CDR3 spans 11 amino acids. In germline, CDR1 is MNHNY, CDR2 SVGAGI (reference sequence). This CDR3 reads CASSYRDEAFF. CDR3 nucleotides: TGTGCCAGCAGTTACCGGGATGAAGCTTTCTTT.

V gene TRBV25-1 combines with J gene TRBJ1-1, with D perhaps TRBD1 (6 bases). This CDR3 spans 11 amino acids. The germline V gene has CDR1 MGHDK and CDR2 SYGVNS. Trimming stripped 8 bases from V and 8 bases from J, with 12 bases between. Here the CDR3 DNA reads TGTGCCAGCTACCGACAGGACGAAGCTTTCTTT. This translates into CASYRQDEAFF.

This clonotype came up a few times. V usage is TRBV18 and J usage is TRBJ2-1; TRBD2 is a possible D gene (6 bases). The CDR3 is 14 amino acids. Germline assignment: CDR1 KGHSH and CDR2 LQKENI. Trimming pared 3 bases from V and 2 bases from J, leaving 8 bases between. This CDR3 reads CASSPPGAYNEQFF. CDR3 DNA: TGTGCCAGCTCACCCCCGGGGGCCTACAATGAGCAGTTCTTC.

This clonotype has just a few counts. This chain links TRBV7-8 with TRBJ2-7; TRBD2 matches at 9 bases. Germline lookup yields CDR1 SGHVS and CDR2 FQNEAQ. The length of the CDR3 is 15 residues. Losses at the gene ends were 7 bases for V and 6 bases for J; bases not matched to a gene: 13. The CDR3 coding sequence is TGTGCCAGCACTCTCGAGGTGGGACTAGCCGGCGAGCAGTACTTC. Its protein product is CASTLEVGLAGEQYF.